This TCR beta chain stems from a study of T cell changes during pregnancy in multiple sclerosis. Profiling relied on immunoSEQ multiplex PCR, and the TCRdb table lists in-frame clones only, not all of them. The sample has about 68,000 clones; 92% are singletons. The CDR3 is 14 residues long. V lost 4 bases, J lost 9 bases, and 10 bases stayed unmatched. The germline gives CDR1 SGHRS, CDR2 YFSETQ. The rearrangement joins TRBV5-1 to TRBJ2-1, with 7 bases identical to TRBD2. The clonotype comes from a female donor in good health, enrolled as a control in a pregnancy study. This sample comprised peripheral blood, obtained in the second trimester of pregnancy. CDR3 residues: CASSHGAGVGEQFF. CDR3 DNA sequence: TGCGCCAGCAGCCATGGGGCGGGAGTGGGTGAGCAGTTCTTC.